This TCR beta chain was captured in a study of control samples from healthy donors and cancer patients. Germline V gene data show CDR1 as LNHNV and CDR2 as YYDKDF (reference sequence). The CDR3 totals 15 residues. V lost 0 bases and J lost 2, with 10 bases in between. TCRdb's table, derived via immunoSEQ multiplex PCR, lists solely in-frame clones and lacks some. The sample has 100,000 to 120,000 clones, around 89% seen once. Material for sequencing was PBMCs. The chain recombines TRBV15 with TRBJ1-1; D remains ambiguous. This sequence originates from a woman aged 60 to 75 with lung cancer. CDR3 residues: CATSRDRLGNTEAFF. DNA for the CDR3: TGTGCCACCAGCAGAGACAGGCTCGGTAACACTGAAGCTTTCTTT.